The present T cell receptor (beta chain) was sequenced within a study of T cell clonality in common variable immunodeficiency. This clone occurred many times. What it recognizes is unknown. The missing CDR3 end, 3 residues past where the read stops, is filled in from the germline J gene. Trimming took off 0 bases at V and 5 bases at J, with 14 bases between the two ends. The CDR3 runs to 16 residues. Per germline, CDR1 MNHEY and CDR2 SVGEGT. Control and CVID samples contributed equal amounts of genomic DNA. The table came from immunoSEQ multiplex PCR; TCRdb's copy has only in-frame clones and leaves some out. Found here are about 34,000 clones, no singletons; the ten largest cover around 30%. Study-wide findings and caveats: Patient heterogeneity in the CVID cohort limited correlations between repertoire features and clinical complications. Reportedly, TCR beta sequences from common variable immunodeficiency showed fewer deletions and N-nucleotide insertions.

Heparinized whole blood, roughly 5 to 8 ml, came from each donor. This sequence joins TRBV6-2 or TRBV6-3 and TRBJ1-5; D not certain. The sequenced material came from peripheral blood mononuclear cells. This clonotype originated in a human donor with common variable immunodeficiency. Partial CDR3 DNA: TGTGCCAGCAGTTACTCGGCGGGTGGGGTGGATCAGCCC. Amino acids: CASSYSAGGVDQP. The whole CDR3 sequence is CASSYSAGGVDQPQHF.